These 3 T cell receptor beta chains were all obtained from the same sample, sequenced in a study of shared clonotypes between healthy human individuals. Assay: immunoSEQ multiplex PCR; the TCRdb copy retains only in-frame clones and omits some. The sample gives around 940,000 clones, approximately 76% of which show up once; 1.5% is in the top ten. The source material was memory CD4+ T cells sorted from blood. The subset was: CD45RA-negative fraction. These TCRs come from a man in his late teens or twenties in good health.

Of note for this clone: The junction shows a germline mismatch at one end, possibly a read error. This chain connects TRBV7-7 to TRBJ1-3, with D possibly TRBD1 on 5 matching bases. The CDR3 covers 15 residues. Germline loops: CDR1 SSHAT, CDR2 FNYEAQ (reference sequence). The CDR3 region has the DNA TGTGCTAGCAGCTTAGCGTCGGGGCCAGGAAACACCATATATTTT. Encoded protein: CASSLASGPGNTIYF.

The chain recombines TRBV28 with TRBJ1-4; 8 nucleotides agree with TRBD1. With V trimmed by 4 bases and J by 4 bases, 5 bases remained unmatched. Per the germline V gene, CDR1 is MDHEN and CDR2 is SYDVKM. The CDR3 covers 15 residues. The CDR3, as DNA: TGTGCCAGCAGTTCGGGACAGGCCTATAATGAAAAACTGTTTTTT. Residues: CASSSGQAYNEKLFF.

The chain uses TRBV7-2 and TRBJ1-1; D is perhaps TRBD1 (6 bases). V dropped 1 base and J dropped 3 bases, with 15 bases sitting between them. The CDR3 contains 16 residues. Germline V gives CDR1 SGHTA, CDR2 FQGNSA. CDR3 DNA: TGTGCCAGCAGCTTAGACTCCACAGGGATGTACACTGAAGCTTTCTTT. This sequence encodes CASSLDSTGMYTEAFF.